This TCR beta chain was identified in a study of PD-1 blockade in classical Hodgkin lymphoma. General observations from the study: Compared with healthy donors, newly diagnosed patients reportedly showed lower baseline TCR diversity.

Noted time point: cycle 4 day 1 (C4D1), after six to seven weeks of nivolumab. Every patient relapsed after autologous stem cell transplantation, and brentuximab vedotin exposure varied. Sequenced by immunoSEQ multiplex PCR; TCRdb stores in-frame clones only, minus some. The sample consists of tens of thousands of clones, just over 90% of them appearing once. On this clone: Antigen unknown.

This specimen was peripheral blood mononuclear cells (PBMCs), taken before the fourth cycle of nivolumab. The origin of this receptor is a human donor with classical Hodgkin lymphoma.

The CDR3 loop reads CASSLDTVSDEQFF. For the CDR3, the DNA is TGTGCCAGCAGTTTAGACACGGTTTCCGATGAGCAGTTCTTC. This chain uses TRBV28 with TRBJ2-1; D ambiguous. The V and J ends lost 2 bases and 8 bases respectively, with 13 bases between them. The CDR3 has 14 amino acids. Germline CDR1 reads MDHEN; CDR2 reads SYDVKM.